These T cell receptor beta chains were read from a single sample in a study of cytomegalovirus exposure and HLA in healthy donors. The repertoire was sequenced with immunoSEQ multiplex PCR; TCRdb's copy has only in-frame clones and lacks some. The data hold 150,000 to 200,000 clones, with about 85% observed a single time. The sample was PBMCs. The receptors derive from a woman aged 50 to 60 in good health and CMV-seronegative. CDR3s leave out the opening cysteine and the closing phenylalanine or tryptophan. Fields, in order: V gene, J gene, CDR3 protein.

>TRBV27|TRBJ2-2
ASSLITNTGELF
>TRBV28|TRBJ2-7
ASRVGQLDSYEQY
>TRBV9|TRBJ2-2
ASTPRGSGGRSTGELF
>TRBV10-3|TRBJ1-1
AISERDSLNTEAF
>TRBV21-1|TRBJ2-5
ASSKGGYLETQY
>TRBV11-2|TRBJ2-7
ASSLAVLGSSGSYEQY
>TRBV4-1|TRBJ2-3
ASSQDERAERTDTQY
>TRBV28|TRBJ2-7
ASSLAGASYEQY
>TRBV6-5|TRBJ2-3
ASSYEAPITDTQY
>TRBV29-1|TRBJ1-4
SVGQGGEKLF
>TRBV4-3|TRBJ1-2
ASSQDGGNGIYGYT
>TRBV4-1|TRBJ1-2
ASSLDDSSSYGYT
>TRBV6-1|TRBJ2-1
ASSEARTGALDEQF
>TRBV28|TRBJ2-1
ASTRTGGLYNEQF
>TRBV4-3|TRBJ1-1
ASSRQGAGDTEAF